These 30 T cell receptor beta chains originate from one sample sequenced in a study of shared clonotypes between healthy human individuals. Some clones are missing from TCRdb's copy, which holds only in-frame ones; the method was immunoSEQ multiplex PCR. The sample records around 1.9 million clones, about 93% being singletons. CD45RO negativity and positive selection for CCR7 defined naive CD8 cells, a population that excluded terminally differentiated effector memory CD45RA+ cells. The sample comprised naive CD8+ T cells from PBMCs. The receptors come from a man aged 18-30 years in good health. Some clones in this sample may be carry-over from other donors' samples.

V usage is TRBV6-6 and J usage is TRBJ2-7, with a possible D match to TRBD1 (5 bases). The CDR3 runs 11 residues. Germline V gene sequence: CDR1 MNHNY, CDR2 SVGAGI (reference sequence). V lost 10 bases, J lost 4 bases, and 11 bases lay in between. The DNA of the CDR3 is TGTGCCACGTTGGGGCGGTACGAGCAGTACTTC. This codes for CATLGRYEQYF.

The chain uses TRBV29-1 and TRBJ1-1, with D possibly being TRBD1 (5 bases). The germline V and J ends were trimmed by 5 bases and 5 bases, with 12 bases remaining between them. This CDR3 has 12 residues. Germline loops: CDR1 SQVTM, CDR2 ANQGSEA. This chain's CDR3 is CSVRRGRTEAFF. The CDR3 DNA follows: TGCAGCGTTCGGAGGGGAAGGACTGAAGCTTTCTTT.

This rearrangement joins TRBV4-1 to TRBJ1-1, with 8 bases aligning to TRBD1. The CDR3 consists of 12 residues. The V gene's germline CDR1 is MGHRA and CDR2 YSYEKL. J lost 3 bases, V lost 6 bases, and 0 bases had no gene match. The CDR3: CASRQGDTEAFF. DNA for the CDR3: TGCGCCAGCAGACAGGGGGACACTGAAGCTTTCTTT.

The chain's CDR3 is CSVLGQGSTEAFF. CDR3 nucleotides: TGCAGCGTTTTGGGACAGGGGTCCACTGAAGCTTTCTTT. The chain links TRBV29-1 to TRBJ1-1; 10 bases agree with TRBD1. CDR3 length: 13 amino acids. The V gene's germline CDR1 is SQVTM and CDR2 ANQGSEA. With 5 bases clipped from V and 4 bases from J, the junction kept 4 bases outside the gene matches. Variable domain in full (rest from reference TRBV29-1 and TRBJ1-1): SAVISQKPSRDICQRGTSLTIQCQVDSQVTMMFWYRQQPGQSLTLIATANQGSEATYESGFVIDKFPISRPNLTFSTLTVSNMSPEDSSIYLCSVLGQGSTEAFFGQGTRLTVV.

The V and J genes are TRBV5-8 and TRBJ2-7, with D maybe TRBD2 (6 bases). The V end was cut by 0 bases, the J end by 7 bases, with 17 bases between. Germline V lookup: CDR1 SGHTS, CDR2 YDEGEE. The CDR3 contains 15 residues. CDR3 coding DNA: TGTGCCAGCAGCTTGGCCCCCGGGAGACCGCTGGAGCAGTACTTC. Translation gives CASSLAPGRPLEQYF.

The J gene is TRBJ2-7, the V gene TRBV7-9, with D possibly matching TRBD1 (5 bases). The V gene lost 2 bases and the J gene lost 5 bases, with 19 bases spanning the gap. This CDR3 region has 16 residues. Per the germline V gene, CDR1 is SEHNR and CDR2 is FQNEAQ (reference sequence). The CDR3 loop reads CASSLTVWQGRHEQYF. Written as DNA, the CDR3 is TGTGCCAGCAGCTTAACAGTTTGGCAGGGCCGGCACGAGCAGTACTTC.

J is TRBJ1-5 and V is TRBV27, with 10 bases aligning to TRBD1. The V gene end was trimmed by 4 bases and the J gene end by 5 bases; junction bases not matched to a gene: 8. Germline V gene lookup returns CDR1 MNHEY and CDR2 SMNVEV (reference sequence). The CDR3 has 16 residues. The DNA for the CDR3 is TGTGCCAGCAGTTCGGGACAGGGGACTGAGTATCAGCCCCAGCATTTT. Encoded protein: CASSSGQGTEYQPQHF.

CDR3 in amino acids: CASSLSRGEETQYF. In DNA, the CDR3 is TGTGCCAGCTCCCTTAGCAGGGGAGAAGAGACCCAGTACTTC. V usage is TRBV7-8 and J usage is TRBJ2-5; D is perhaps TRBD1 (6 bases). The germline V and J ends were trimmed by 8 bases and 3 bases, with 16 bases remaining between them. The CDR3 extends over 14 amino acids. CDR1 SGHVS and CDR2 FQNEAQ come from the germline V gene.

The chain links TRBV29-1 to TRBJ2-7; D might be TRBD1 (6 bases). Per the germline V gene, CDR1 is SQVTM and CDR2 is ANQGSEA. This CDR3 contains 13 residues. Deletions cut 2 bases from V and 2 bases from J, with 10 bases between. The CDR3 DNA reads as TGCAGCGTTGAAACAGGGTTTCCCTACGAGCAGTACTTC. It encodes CSVETGFPYEQYF.

This chain connects TRBV6-6 to TRBJ1-1; D is perhaps TRBD1 (6 bases). Trimming took off 2 bases at V and 2 bases at J, with 9 bases between the two ends. Germline V CDR1 and CDR2: MNHNY, SVGAGI (reference sequence). This CDR3 region has 14 residues. DNA for the CDR3: TGTGCCAGCAGTTACAGGGGGTCTAACACTGAAGCTTTCTTT. It encodes CASSYRGSNTEAFF.

The chain uses TRBV6-5 and TRBJ2-7, with 8 bases matching TRBD2. V trimming: 3 bases; J trimming: 9 bases; junction bases outside the gene matches: 10. Germline V gene sequence: CDR1 MNHEY, CDR2 SVGAGI. This CDR3 comprises 14 residues. CDR3 DNA sequence: TGTGCCAGCAGTTATGGCGGAGCGGGAGCGTGGCAGTACTTC. It encodes CASSYGGAGAWQYF.

The chain links TRBV6-5 to TRBJ2-5, with D tentatively TRBD2 (6 bases). There are 14 residues in the CDR3. V lost 0 bases, J lost 5 bases, and 10 bases lay in between. CDR1 is MNHEY and CDR2 is SVGAGI in the germline V gene. This CDR3 reads CASSYSAGRETQYF. The CDR3 DNA sequence: TGTGCCAGCAGTTACTCGGCGGGGCGGGAGACCCAGTACTTC.

V is TRBV19 and J is TRBJ1-2; no firm D call. Between the trimmed V and J ends, which lost 5 bases and 5 bases, there was a span of 15 bases. CDR3 size: 14 residues. Germline V CDR1 and CDR2: LNHDA, SQIVND (reference sequence). The DNA for the CDR3 is TGTGCCAGTAGTTCAAGGGAAAGGGAGTATGGCTACACCTTC. Translation: CASSSREREYGYTF.

This clone was seen a few times. The V call is TRBV7-9, the J call TRBJ1-2; maybe TRBD1 (6 bases). The CDR3 runs to 13 residues. Germline values: CDR1 SEHNR, CDR2 FQNEAQ (reference sequence). The V end lost 8 bases, the J end lost 8 bases, and 18 bases lay between the germline ends. The CDR3: CASRPAGEDGYTF. The CDR3 DNA is TGTGCCAGCCGCCCGGCAGGGGAAGACGGCTACACCTTC. Combining the CDR3 with reference TRBV7-9 and TRBJ1-2 gives the whole variable domain DTGVSQNPRHKITKRGQNVTFRCDPISEHNRLYWYRQTLGQGPEFLTYFQNEAQLEKSRLLSDRFSAERPKGSFSTLEIQRTEQGDSAMYLCASRPAGEDGYTFGSGTRLTVV.

J is TRBJ1-4 and V is TRBV2; 8 bases line up with TRBD1. V gave up 6 bases and J gave up 6 bases; unmatched junction bases: 6. The germline V gene encodes CDR1 SNHLY and CDR2 FYNNEI. The CDR3 covers 14 residues. CDR3 region: CASRGTGLDEKLFF. In DNA, the CDR3 is TGTGCCAGCAGAGGGACAGGCTTGGATGAAAAACTGTTTTTT.

The chain uses TRBV5-1 and TRBJ2-5; the match to TRBD1 covers 10 bases. Germline V lookup: CDR1 SGHRS, CDR2 YFSETQ. The CDR3 runs 14 residues. The ends lost 2 bases at V and 4 bases at J; junction bases unmatched: 2. The CDR3: CASSFWDRGETQYF. CDR3 DNA sequence: TGCGCCAGCAGCTTTTGGGACAGGGGAGAGACCCAGTACTTC. Looking up the rest from reference TRBV5-1 and TRBJ2-5 gives the full variable domain: KAGVTQTPRYLIKTRGQQVTLSCSPISGHRSVSWYQQTPGQGLQFLFEYFSETQRNKGNFPGRFSGRQFSNSRSEMNVSTLELGDSALYLCASSFWDRGETQYFGPGTRLLVL.

J is TRBJ2-7 and V is TRBV4-1; TRBD2 might be the D (5 bases). Trimming removed 2 bases from V and 2 bases from J, with 13 bases in between. This CDR3 is 15 amino acids long. Germline assignment: CDR1 MGHRA and CDR2 YSYEKL. The CDR3 sequence: CASSQNRAGAYEQYF. CDR3 coding DNA: TGCGCCAGCAGCCAAAACCGGGCCGGGGCCTACGAGCAGTACTTC.

The chain uses TRBV6-5 and TRBJ2-1; the D is unclear. Germline V gene lookup returns CDR1 MNHEY and CDR2 SVGAGI. CDR3 size: 13 residues. Trimming left V 4 bases short and J 7 bases short, with 11 bases between. CDR3 in amino acids: CASSFNLPNEQFF. In DNA, the CDR3 is TGTGCCAGCAGTTTTAACCTCCCGAATGAGCAGTTCTTC.

The rearrangement joins TRBV27 to TRBJ2-4; 9 bases agree with TRBD1. V lost 6 bases and J lost 9; bases outside the gene matches: 9. The germline V gene has CDR1 MNHEY and CDR2 SMNVEV (reference sequence). The CDR3 has 14 amino acids. The CDR3 DNA reads as TGTGCCAGCAGAACCGGGACAGGGCCCGTCATTCAGTACTTC. Protein sequence: CASRTGTGPVIQYF.

The chain carries TRBV7-3 and TRBJ2-2, with D tentatively TRBD1 or TRBD2 (5 bases each). Germline V CDR1 and CDR2: SGHTA, FQGTGA. Trimming pared 5 bases from V and 6 bases from J, leaving 16 bases between. CDR3 length equals 15 residues. The CDR3 protein is CASSRVQGVAGELFF. CDR3 nucleotide sequence: TGTGCCAGCAGCCGTGTCCAGGGAGTAGCCGGGGAGCTGTTTTTT.

This chain joins TRBV5-8 and TRBJ1-3; no definite D call. Trimming removed 7 bases from V and 8 bases from J, with 19 bases in between. The CDR3 totals 14 residues. Germline CDR1 and CDR2: SGHTS and YDEGEE. DNA for the CDR3: TGTGCCAGCCGATATCCGGGCACGGAGGACACCATATATTTT. Protein: CASRYPGTEDTIYF.

The genes are TRBV27 and TRBJ2-1, with 7 bases matching TRBD2. CDR1 is MNHEY, CDR2 SMNVEV, per germline (reference sequence). The CDR3 contains 12 residues. The V and J ends lost 4 bases and 9 bases, in that order; junction bases with no gene match: 3. In DNA form, the CDR3 reads TGTGCCAGCAGTTGGGGCGGGGGTGAGCAGTTCTTC. As protein: CASSWGGGEQFF.

The chain employs TRBV9 and TRBJ2-2; possible D gene TRBD1, 5 bases. This CDR3 region has 14 residues. The V end lost 3 bases, the J end lost 4 bases, and 10 bases lay between the germline ends. Germline CDR1 is SGDLS and CDR2 is YYNGEE. The CDR3 protein is CASSGGAGTGELFF. The CDR3 DNA follows: TGTGCCAGCAGCGGGGGCGCCGGCACCGGGGAGCTGTTTTTT.

The chain recombines TRBV9 with TRBJ2-3, with 9 bases matching TRBD2. The germline V gene has CDR1 SGDLS and CDR2 YYNGEE. J gave up 0 bases and V 2 bases, and 4 bases lay outside the gene matches. CDR3 length: 16 amino acids. CDR3 in amino acids: CASSVYSGSSTDTQYF. The CDR3 DNA reads TGTGCCAGCAGCGTTTATAGCGGGAGTAGCACAGATACGCAGTATTTT. The full variable domain, rest sourced from reference TRBV9 and TRBJ2-3, is DSGVTQTPKHLITATGQRVTLRCSPRSGDLSVYWYQQSLDQGLQFLIQYYNGEERAKGNILERFSAQQFPDLHSELNLSSLELGDSALYFCASSVYSGSSTDTQYFGPGTRLTVL.

The V call is TRBV27, the J call TRBJ2-1, with 7 bases lining up with TRBD1. Per the germline V gene, CDR1 is MNHEY and CDR2 is SMNVEV (reference sequence). J gave up 9 bases and V 2 bases, and 7 bases lay outside the gene matches. This CDR3 has 14 residues. For the CDR3, the DNA is TGTGCCAGCAGTTTAAGGGGGCTAGGGGTTGAGCAGTTCTTC. It specifies CASSLRGLGVEQFF.

The gene calls are TRBV27 and TRBJ2-2; D may be TRBD1 (5 bases). There are 15 residues in the CDR3. V lost 5 bases to trimming and J lost 4 bases, with 14 bases between them. Germline assignment: CDR1 MNHEY and CDR2 SMNVEV (reference sequence). In DNA form, the CDR3 reads TGTGCCAGCAGTCTGAACAGGATGGGCACCGGGGAGCTGTTTTTT. This gives the protein CASSLNRMGTGELFF.

The chain joins TRBV18 to TRBJ2-1; 7 bases align to TRBD2. The germline V gene has CDR1 KGHSH and CDR2 LQKENI. The V gene end was trimmed by 6 bases and the J gene end by 9 bases; junction bases not matched to a gene: 20. The CDR3 contains 17 residues. CDR3 nucleotides: TGTGCCAGCTCCCCAACTTTTGGCGGGAGCCCACCGGGTGAGCAGTTCTTC. Encoded protein: CASSPTFGGSPPGEQFF.

The chain joins TRBV4-1 to TRBJ1-3; D not certain. The germline V gene encodes CDR1 MGHRA and CDR2 YSYEKL. This CDR3 has 15 residues. V was pared by 0 bases and J by 3 bases, with 9 bases between. CDR3 loop: CASSQDFGFGNTIYF. For the CDR3, the DNA is TGCGCCAGCAGCCAAGACTTCGGGTTTGGAAACACCATATATTTT.

The J gene is TRBJ2-1, the V gene TRBV4-1; D gene ambiguous. V lost 0 bases and J 1 base, leaving 10 bases between the germline ends. This CDR3 spans 16 amino acids. Germline V gives CDR1 MGHRA, CDR2 YSYEKL. CDR3 in amino acids: CASSQERARSYNEQFF. For the CDR3, the DNA is TGCGCCAGCAGCCAAGAAAGGGCAAGATCCTACAATGAGCAGTTCTTC.

The chain links TRBV9 to TRBJ2-7, with 9 bases lining up with TRBD1. Looked up from germline, CDR1 is SGDLS and CDR2 is YYNGEE. The CDR3 runs to 14 residues. Unmatched junction bases numbered 4, after V lost 3 bases and J lost 3 bases. CDR3 region: CASSEGQGGYEQYF. The CDR3, as DNA: TGTGCCAGCAGCGAGGGACAGGGAGGCTACGAGCAGTACTTC.